The rows below give T cell receptor beta chains drawn from one sample of a study of blood T cell repertoires in COVID-19. Method: immunoSEQ multiplex PCR; TCRdb's copy keeps in-frame clones and lacks some. The data show fewer than 350,000 clones, with roughly 85% seen just once and about 6% held by the top ten. The material sequenced was PBMCs or T cells enriched from blood (not recorded which). These receptors came from a woman aged 40 to 49 who had recovered from COVID-19. Each CDR3 is given with its conserved first and last residue. D genes are given only for firm matches. Rows give clone size only sometimes, using once, few, many, or a class for an expanded clone.

TRBJ2-7 TRBV6-4 NA NA CAHNAQGNYEQYF TGTGCCCACAATGCGCAGGGAAACTACGAGCAGTACTTC
TRBJ2-4 TRBV3-1/TRBV3-2 TRBD2 NA CASSQVGAGGLNIQYF TGTGCCAGCAGCCAAGTAGGGGCGGGAGGATTAAACATTCAGTACTTC
TRBJ2-2 TRBV23-1 NA NA CASSHRVANGWGTGELFF TGCGCCAGCAGCCACAGGGTGGCAAATGGCTGGGGCACCGGGGAGCTGTTTTTT
TRBJ2-5 TRBV7-3 TRBD1 NA CASSLSGQVETQYF TGTGCCAGCAGCTTATCCGGACAGGTGGAGACCCAGTACTTC
TRBJ1-1 TRBV7-2 TRBD1 NA CASSFDRAEAFF TGTGCCAGCAGCTTTGACAGGGCTGAAGCTTTCTTT
TRBJ2-7 TRBV18 NA NA CASSPVTLTYEQYF TGTGCCAGCTCACCAGTGACTTTGACCTACGAGCAGTACTTC
TRBJ2-3 TRBV2 NA NA CASNPGVTDTQYF TGTGCCAGCAATCCGGGAGTTACAGATACGCAGTATTTT
TRBJ2-5 TRBV11-2 NA NA CASSGPAFRTQYF TGTGCCAGCAGCGGGCCTGCTTTTAGGACCCAGTACTTC
TRBJ2-7 TRBV28 TRBD2 NA CASSLGGSSYEQYF TGTGCCAGCAGTTTGGGCGGGAGTAGTTACGAGCAGTACTTC
TRBJ2-1 TRBV25-1 TRBD2 NA CASSGTSGRLNEQFF TGTGCCAGCAGTGGGACTAGCGGGAGATTGAATGAGCAGTTCTTC
TRBJ2-7 TRBV28 NA NA CASSTPQGPLYEQYF TGTGCCAGCAGTACCCCCCAGGGGCCACTCTACGAGCAGTACTTC
TRBJ2-1 TRBV7-2 NA NA CASSFNTYNEQFF TGTGCCAGCAGCTTTAACACGTACAATGAGCAGTTCTTC
TRBJ2-3 TRBV20-1 NA NA CSARPYGGYF TGCAGTGCTAGACCCTACGGAGGCTATTTT
TRBJ2-5 TRBV4-2 TRBD2 NA CASSQDRLAEYQETQYF TGTGCCAGCAGCCAAGATCGACTAGCTGAGTACCAAGAGACCCAGTACTTC
TRBJ2-1 TRBV7-2 NA NA CASSNSGEQFF TGTGCCAGCAGTAACTCGGGTGAGCAGTTCTTC
TRBJ2-2 TRBV5-1 TRBD2 NA CASSLIVGGRTGELFF TGCGCCAGCAGCTTGATCGTGGGAGGGAGAACCGGGGAGCTGTTTTTT
TRBJ2-1 TRBV4-3 TRBD2 few CASSQLTSPGGWNEQFF TGCGCCAGCAGCCAATTGACTAGCCCGGGAGGATGGAATGAGCAGTTCTTC
TRBJ1-5 TRBV6-1 TRBD1 NA CASSGDRLAFYSNQPQHF TGTGCCAGCAGTGGGGACAGGTTAGCATTTTATAGCAATCAGCCCCAGCATTTT
TRBJ2-7 TRBV6-2/TRBV6-3 TRBD2 NA CASSYPPGGAPYEQYF TGTGCCAGCAGTTACCCCCCGGGGGGAGCACCCTACGAGCAGTACTTC
TRBJ1-2 TRBV28 NA once CASSSGLRDEGTF TGTGCCAGCAGTTCGGGACTGAGGGACGAGGGCACCTTC
TRBJ2-5 TRBV5-1 NA NA CASSLPQGAQTQYF TGCGCCAGCAGCTTGCCCCAAGGGGCCCAGACCCAGTACTTC
TRBJ2-5 TRBV7-9 TRBD1 few CASSLGGQTQETQYF TGTGCCAGCAGCTTAGGGGGACAGACCCAAGAGACCCAGTACTTC
TRBJ2-5 TRBV30 NA NA CAFGYSYQETQYF TGTGCCTTTGGATACAGTTACCAAGAGACCCAGTACTTC
TRBJ1-1 TRBV12-3/TRBV12-4 NA NA CASSFRENTEAFF TGTGCCAGCAGTTTTAGAGAGAACACTGAAGCTTTCTTT
TRBJ2-5 TRBV7-9 TRBD2 NA CASSKTSGGQETQYF TGTGCCAGCAGCAAAACTAGCGGGGGACAAGAGACCCAGTACTTC
TRBJ2-7 TRBV5-1 NA NA CASSSGNGEQYF TGCGCCAGCAGTTCGGGGAATGGCGAGCAGTACTTC